These T cell receptor beta chains were read from a single sample in a study of regulatory T cells in long-lasting Graves disease. TCRdb reprocessed the multiplex PCR reads with MiXCR, giving one entry per CDR3 protein. The sample records a few hundred thousand distinct CDR3 sequences, around 24% being singletons. Source: peripheral blood mononuclear cells (PBMCs), taken when the disease was refractory, from a patient treated with antithyroid drugs. The source of these receptors is a female donor with Graves disease. CDR3s include the opening cysteine and the closing phenylalanine or tryptophan. Some rows have no size entry. The others give once, few or many, or a class for an expanded clone.

TRBJ2-7 | TRBV6-2/TRBV6-3 | . | CASSYHRQGRSYEQYF
TRBJ2-3 | TRBV20-1 | . | CSAVSGGTDTQYF
TRBJ2-7 | TRBV7-8 | few | CASSPRAGTSGYEQYF
TRBJ2-2 | TRBV5-1 | . | CASSETGSTTGELFF
TRBJ1-2 | TRBV29-1 | . | CSVDMGNKGDFAGYTF
TRBJ2-5 | TRBV12-3/TRBV12-4 | many | CASSFRLTGKNQETQYF
TRBJ1-3 | TRBV20-1 | many | CSASIGDSGNTIYF
TRBJ2-2 | TRBV5-1 | many | CASSLSSGRGTGELFF
TRBJ1-2 | TRBV20-1 | many | CSADTSGANGYTF
TRBJ1-1 | TRBV2 | . | CASSESRQLNTEAFF
TRBJ1-1 | TRBV29-1 | . | CSGTTGNTEAFF
TRBJ1-1 | TRBV29-1 | . | CSVRTGITEAFF
TRBJ2-7 | TRBV7-9 | many | CASSSSGLADYEQYF
TRBJ1-4 | TRBV15 | many | CATSSFHEKLFF
TRBJ2-2 | TRBV27 | few | CATSAAMNTGELFF
TRBJ2-3 | TRBV28 | many | CASSSYSSGRVADTQYF
TRBJ2-3 | TRBV5-8 | . | CASSRNTGLAGRGDTQYF
TRBJ2-3 | TRBV20-1 | . | CSAKPTRSGDTQYF
TRBJ2-7 | TRBV29-1 | few | CSVEGTPNYEQYF
TRBJ2-6 | TRBV12-3/TRBV12-4 | many | CASSLTSAGANVLTF
TRBJ2-2 | TRBV24-1 | . | CATSVGVGELFF
TRBJ2-7 | TRBV5-1 | . | CASSYGGASGYYEQYF
TRBJ1-1 | TRBV29-1 | . | CSAREGDTEAFF
TRBJ1-5 | TRBV6-2/TRBV6-3 | . | CASSLGERGQPQHF
TRBJ2-5 | TRBV19 | . | CASSISGEQETQYF
TRBJ2-7 | TRBV27 | many | CASSSEGGAEQYF
TRBJ2-7 | TRBV2 | many | CASSEMASGRREQYF
TRBJ1-2 | TRBV20-1 | . | CSPHQGEGYTF
TRBJ2-5 | TRBV20-1 | many | CSATDPDRDETQYF
TRBJ2-4 | TRBV20-1 | many | CSATGQGNIQYF
TRBJ1-5 | TRBV10-3 | few | CAISANGPGQGLGSNQPQHF
TRBJ2-3 | TRBV7-2 | once | CASSLVSGGVSTDTQYF
TRBJ1-1 | TRBV19 | . | CASSIVRTGTEAFF
TRBJ1-5 | TRBV27 | . | CASSFSGAVQPQHF
TRBJ2-2 | TRBV5-1 | . | CASSPGTSGGSMTGELFF
TRBJ1-1 | TRBV20-1 | few | CSAREQGRGAEAFF
TRBJ1-1 | TRBV2 | . | CASSEGWTPRPGAFF
TRBJ1-2 | TRBV7-2 | few | CASSLVEGVYGYTF
TRBJ1-1 | TRBV5-6 | . | CASSLPPGGTEAFF
TRBJ2-7 | TRBV30 | few | CAWISNRGTYEQYF
TRBJ1-2 | TRBV19 | . | CAPNGTGYGYTF
TRBJ2-3 | TRBV12-3/TRBV12-4 | . | CASSTSSGTDTQYF
TRBJ2-7 | TRBV9 | . | CASSVELAARSEQYF
TRBJ2-7 | TRBV20-1 | few | CSAGQAEQYF
TRBJ1-1 | TRBV28 | many | CAVRTGGITGTEAFF
TRBJ1-1 | TRBV29-1 | many | CSVVRGITEAFF
TRBJ1-1 | TRBV28 | once | CASSPPTGEGAFF
TRBJ1-1 | TRBV5-1 | many | CASYNTLNTEAFF
TRBJ1-2 | TRBV7-2 | . | CAGSLGRRANYGYTF
TRBJ2-4 | TRBV20-1 | few | CSARADGYIQYF